The clone carrying this T cell receptor (beta chain) was counted only a few times. Antigen specificity is unknown. This specimen comes from a study of Ad26.COV2.S vaccination and SARS-CoV-2 variants. Study information: The Ad26.COV2.S arm of the COV1001 trial was where the donor was placed.

Study conclusions and caveats: Considerable breadth of spike-specific CD8+ and CD4+ T cell responses has reportedly been documented following vaccination.

Treatment denoted: around 19 received Ad26.COV2.S at low or high dose, single or two shots; about five received placebo; per-sample allocation not given. Material that was analyzed had been drawn on day 63 after the first vaccine or placebo injection. A Boston donor was an adult aged 18-55 years. CDR1 is MNHNY, CDR2 SVGAGI, per germline (reference sequence). The length of the CDR3 is 15 residues. Trimming took 7 bases from V and 3 from J; bases not matched to a gene: 8. The repertoire was sequenced with immunoSEQ multiplex PCR; TCRdb's copy has only in-frame clones and lacks some. The profile shows about 350,000 clones, 88% of them singletons.

The sequence came from a person aged 18-60 years who received the Ad26.COV2.S COVID-19 vaccine or a placebo. Material: peripheral blood, obtained in a trial of Ad26.COV2.S vaccine versus placebo. The chain employs TRBV6-6 and TRBJ1-4; 7 nucleotides align to TRBD1. This CDR3 reads CASNDRERANEKLFF. CDR3 DNA sequence: TGTGCCAGCAACGACAGGGAAAGGGCTAATGAAAAACTGTTTTTT.